This T cell receptor beta chain was obtained from a study of identical twins. Overall study findings and caveats: Memory repertoires showed no such pattern, whereas abundant cord blood beta clonotypes carried fewer insertions.

For this clonotype: The target antigen is unknown.

TCRdb itself ran the 5' RACE reads through MiXCR, one entry per CDR3 protein. The sample lists some 730,000 distinct CDR3 sequences, approximately 18% seen once, with over 10% in the top ten. CDR1 DFQATT and CDR2 SNEGSKA come from the germline V gene (reference sequence). Trimming removed 4 bases at V and 6 bases at J, with 18 bases between. This CDR3 has 14 amino acids. These records were also assigned to another study, of T cells expressing NK-cell markers.

The chain uses TRBV20-1 and TRBJ1-2; the D gene is possibly TRBD1 (5 bases). This TCR was recovered from a woman under 30 in good health. The specimen was PBMCs. The CDR3 is CSATGITGFHGYTF. CDR3 in DNA: TGCAGTGCTACAGGTATAACAGGATTCCATGGCTACACCTTC.